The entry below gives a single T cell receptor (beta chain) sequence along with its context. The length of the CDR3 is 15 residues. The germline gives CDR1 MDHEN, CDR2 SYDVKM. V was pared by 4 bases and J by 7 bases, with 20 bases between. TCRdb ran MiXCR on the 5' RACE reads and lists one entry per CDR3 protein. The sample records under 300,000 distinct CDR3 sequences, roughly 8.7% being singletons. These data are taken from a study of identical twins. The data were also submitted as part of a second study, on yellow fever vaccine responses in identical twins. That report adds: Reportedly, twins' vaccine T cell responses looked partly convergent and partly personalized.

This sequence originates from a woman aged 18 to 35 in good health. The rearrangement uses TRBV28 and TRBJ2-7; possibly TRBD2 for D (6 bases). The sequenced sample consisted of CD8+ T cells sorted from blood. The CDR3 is CASSSLPDQAGEQYF. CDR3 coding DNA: TGTGCCAGCAGTTCGCTACCCGACCAGGCGGGAGAGCAGTACTTC.